The rows below give T cell receptor beta chains drawn from one sample of a study of molecular identifiers for immune sequencing clone quantification. One entry per CDR3 protein, called by TCRdb with MiXCR from the PCR reads. Here the sample spans some 580,000 distinct CDR3 sequences, roughly 23% being singletons. What was sequenced was naive CD8+ T cells from blood, with Jurkat cell RNA spiked in. These TCRs come from a human donor in good health. Some libraries in this study had Jurkat cell RNA spiked in. Each CDR3 is given with its conserved first and last residue. D genes are given only for firm matches. Part of the rows lack a size; the others show once, few, many or a class for expanded clones.

V: TRBV5-1; size: few; J: TRBJ2-7; D: TRBD1; CDR3: CASSQTDRILYEQYF; DNA: TGCGCCAGCAGCCAAACGGACAGGATCCTCTACGAGCAGTACTTC
V: TRBV13; size: few; J: TRBJ2-1; D: TRBD2; CDR3: CASSFGRGLYNEQFF; DNA: TGTGCCAGCAGCTTCGGCCGGGGACTATACAATGAGCAGTTCTTC
V: TRBV6-2/TRBV6-3; size: few; J: TRBJ2-7; D: -; CDR3: CASSYSPTGIMDGFTYEQYF; DNA: TGTGCCAGCAGTTACTCCCCAACCGGGATAATGGATGGTTTTACGTACGAGCAGTACTTC
V: TRBV12-3/TRBV12-4; size: few; J: TRBJ2-3; D: TRBD2; CDR3: CASSWPSGGAPDTQYF; DNA: TGTGCCAGCAGTTGGCCTAGCGGGGGGGCCCCAGATACGCAGTATTTT
V: TRBV24-1; size: few; J: TRBJ2-1; D: -; CDR3: CATRDSNKEQFF; DNA: TGTGCCACCAGGGACAGCAACAAGGAGCAGTTCTTC
V: TRBV27; size: -; J: TRBJ2-3; D: -; CDR3: CASMWEPSTDTQYF; DNA: TGTGCCAGCATGTGGGAGCCTAGCACAGATACGCAGTATTTT
V: TRBV2; size: -; J: TRBJ1-2; D: -; CDR3: CASSEVEGGYGYTF; DNA: TGTGCCAGCAGTGAAGTAGAGGGAGGCTATGGCTACACCTTC
V: TRBV5-3; size: -; J: TRBJ2-5; D: -; CDR3: CASSWAGYQETQYF; DNA: TGTGCCAGCAGCTGGGCGGGGTACCAAGAGACCCAGTACTTC
V: TRBV4-1; size: -; J: TRBJ2-7; D: TRBD1; CDR3: CASSQEWTGGWNEQYF; DNA: TGCGCCAGCAGCCAAGAATGGACAGGGGGTTGGAACGAGCAGTACTTC
V: TRBV20-1; size: -; J: TRBJ2-7; D: TRBD2; CDR3: CSARGGLAGSYEQYF; DNA: TGCAGTGCTAGAGGAGGACTAGCGGGCTCCTACGAGCAGTACTTC
V: TRBV20-1; size: -; J: TRBJ2-5; D: TRBD2; CDR3: CSARAYPGLAMETQYF; DNA: TGCAGTGCTAGAGCCTACCCGGGACTAGCGATGGAGACCCAGTACTTC
V: TRBV16; size: many; J: TRBJ2-7; D: -; CDR3: CASSQSAGDEQYF; DNA: TGTGCCAGCAGCCAATCGGCAGGGGACGAGCAGTACTTC
V: TRBV5-3; size: -; J: TRBJ1-5; D: TRBD1; CDR3: CASSQLPTGDGNQPQHF; DNA: TGTGCCAGCAGCCAACTGCCGACAGGGGACGGCAATCAGCCCCAGCATTTT